The 11 T cell receptor beta chains below were found in one sample sequenced in a study of blood T cells in healthy people across ages. A J-beta primer mix and a sample-barcoded 5' primer were used in a second PCR of about 7 to 12 cycles. TCRdb used MiXCR to reprocess the 5' RACE reads, holding one entry per CDR3 protein. Of around 780,000 distinct CDR3 sequences in the sample, about 61% were seen once. Sequenced: blood. Receptors were obtained from a middle-aged man in good health.

V and J are TRBV3-1 and TRBJ2-6; D possibly corresponds to TRBD2 (6 bases). Germline V CDR1 and CDR2: LGHDT, YNNKEL (reference sequence). Trimming removed 4 bases from V and 0 bases from J, with 13 bases in between. CDR3 length equals 17 residues. This CDR3 reads CASSLGTAGSGANVLTF. The CDR3 coding sequence is TGTGCCAGCAGCCTCGGGACTGCCGGCTCTGGGGCCAACGTCCTGACTTTC.

There are a few counts of this clonotype. The rearrangement uses TRBV29-1 and TRBJ2-3; 8 nucleotides line up with TRBD2. CDR3 size: 16 residues. Per the germline V gene, CDR1 is SQVTM and CDR2 is ANQGSEA. Unmatched junction bases numbered 6, after V lost 1 base and J lost 0 bases. CDR3 sequence reads: CSVEGYERGSTDTQYF. Here the CDR3 DNA reads TGCAGCGTTGAAGGGTACGAGCGGGGGAGCACAGATACGCAGTATTTT.

This clonotype showed up just a few times. This chain uses TRBV6-2 or TRBV6-3 with TRBJ2-5; no definite D call. The CDR3 contains 13 residues. V dropped 5 bases and J dropped 5 bases, with 12 bases sitting between them. Germline V gene lookup returns CDR1 MNHEY and CDR2 SVGEGT. CDR3: CASSPDGLETQYF. As DNA, the CDR3 is TGTGCCAGCAGTCCCGACGGTTTGGAGACCCAGTACTTC.

The V gene is TRBV15, the J gene TRBJ1-5, with 8 bases matching TRBD1. CDR1 and CDR2 from the germline V gene are LNHNV and YYDKDF (reference sequence). After removal of 2 bases from V and 0 bases from J, the junction contained 9 bases not matched to a gene. The CDR3 sequence is 18 residues long. The CDR3 nucleotides are TGTGCCACCAGCAGACCGGGACAGGAATATAATAGCAATCAGCCCCAGCATTTT. Translated: CATSRPGQEYNSNQPQHF.

This clonotype was observed a handful of times. The rearrangement uses TRBV20-1 and TRBJ2-3; no reliable D call. The CDR3 contains 14 residues. Between the trimmed V and J ends, which lost 1 base and 3 bases, there was a span of 11 bases. Germline assignment: CDR1 DFQATT and CDR2 SNEGSKA (reference sequence). This CDR3 is CSARGVSATDTQYF. The DNA of the CDR3 is TGCAGTGCTAGAGGGGTCAGTGCTACAGATACGCAGTATTTT.

In this sample, this clonotype turned up a few times. This chain uses TRBV7-2 with TRBJ1-2, with 9 positions matching TRBD1. Trimming removed 4 bases from V and 3 bases from J; junction bases left unmatched: 9. Germline-derived CDR1 and CDR2 are SGHTA and FQGNSA. The CDR3 length is 16 residues. The CDR3 coding sequence is TGTGCCAGCAGCTCATACAGGGGGCTCGAGGACTATGGCTACACCTTC. Translated, it gives CASSSYRGLEDYGYTF.

The chain is built from TRBV20-1 and TRBJ2-3; 8 bases fit TRBD2. Germline V gene data show CDR1 as DFQATT and CDR2 as SNEGSKA (reference sequence). The J segment lost 0 bases and the V segment lost 4 bases, leaving 0 bases of the junction unmatched. The CDR3 covers 13 residues. CDR3 sequence (DNA): TGCAGTGCTACGGGGGGGAGCACAGATACGCAGTATTTT. Its translation is CSATGGSTDTQYF.

The V and J genes are TRBV7-9 and TRBJ2-5, with D maybe TRBD1 (5 bases). In germline, CDR1 is SEHNR, CDR2 FQNEAQ (reference sequence). Trimming took 6 bases from V and 5 from J, leaving 16 bases between them. The CDR3 covers 14 residues. CDR3 in amino acids: CASRDSRDRETQYF. CDR3 sequence (DNA): TGTGCCAGCAGAGACAGCAGGGATAGGGAGACCCAGTACTTC.

This clonotype was counted only a few times. This chain connects TRBV27 to TRBJ2-7, with D tentatively TRBD1 (5 bases). Trimming stripped 7 bases from V and 4 bases from J, with 8 bases between. This CDR3 has 11 residues. Looked up from germline, CDR1 is MNHEY and CDR2 is SMNVEV (reference sequence). The CDR3 sequence is CASTKGYEQYF. DNA for the CDR3: TGTGCCAGCACCAAGGGGTACGAGCAGTACTTC.

This clonotype was counted only a few times. The chain is built from TRBV3-1 and TRBJ1-2; possible D gene TRBD1, 6 bases. The CDR3 covers 13 residues. CDR1 is LGHDT and CDR2 is YNNKEL in the germline V gene (reference sequence). Trimming left V 1 base short and J 6 bases short, with 9 bases between. CDR3 coding DNA: TGTGCCAGCAGCCAAGGGGCAGGGGATGGCTACACCTTC. Translation gives CASSQGAGDGYTF.

This clonotype has just a few counts. The CDR3 DNA follows: TGCAGCACCAGGACAGCCCTCTACGAGCAGTACTTC. This gives the protein CSTRTALYEQYF. V is TRBV29-1 and J is TRBJ2-5; the D gene is possibly TRBD1 (6 bases). Near its end, the DNA agrees better with TRBJ2-7, so the J call may be wrong. This CDR3 is 12 amino acids long. The germline gives CDR1 SQVTM, CDR2 ANQGSEA.